The 20 T cell receptor beta chains below were found in one sample sequenced in a study of blood T cells in healthy people across ages. Sample-barcoded 5' priming and a J-beta primer mix drove a second PCR of roughly 7 to 11 cycles. TCRdb fed the 5' RACE reads into MiXCR, producing one record per CDR3 protein. This table has about 640,000 distinct CDR3 sequences, roughly 53% appearing once. The source material was blood. The receptors shown here come from a man aged 60 to 75 in good health.

The chain couples TRBV12-3 or TRBV12-4 to TRBJ1-4, with TRBD1 as a possible D gene (6 bases). CDR3 length: 14 residues. V was cut by 6 bases and J by 4 bases, with 12 bases left in between. The CDR3 region has the DNA TGTGCCAGCAGAGAGACAGGTCGTAATGAAAAACTGTTTTTT. Protein sequence: CASRETGRNEKLFF.

V is TRBV20-1 and J is TRBJ2-1, with TRBD2 identical over 7 bases. The CDR3 has 15 amino acids. After removal of 3 bases from V and 4 bases from J, the junction contained 9 bases not matched to a gene. The germline CDR1 and CDR2 sequences are DFQATT and SNEGSKA (reference sequence). The CDR3 is CSASTQTSQYNEQFF. The CDR3 DNA follows: TGCAGTGCTAGTACTCAGACTAGCCAGTACAATGAGCAGTTCTTC.

The rearrangement joins TRBV10-2 to TRBJ2-5; weak D call: TRBD2 (5 bases). The V and J ends lost 10 bases and 5 bases respectively, with 14 bases between them. The CDR3 is 12 amino acids. The germline gives CDR1 WSHSY, CDR2 SAAADI. This CDR3 reads CATARDLETQYF. The CDR3 nucleotides read TGCGCCACCGCCCGGGATTTGGAGACCCAGTACTTC.

This clonotype was detected only a few times. The rearrangement links TRBV7-6 to TRBJ1-4, with D unresolved. The CDR3 totals 14 residues. Trimming stripped 1 base from V and 0 bases from J, with 3 bases between. Germline V gene sequence: CDR1 SGHVS, CDR2 FNYEAQ. As DNA, the CDR3 is TGTGCCAGCAGCTTAGGACCAACTAATGAAAAACTGTTTTTT. Residues: CASSLGPTNEKLFF.

This clonotype was counted between two and nine times. This chain uses TRBV7-9 with TRBJ2-5; TRBD1 aligns across 7 bases. This CDR3 has 13 amino acids. Trimming took 7 bases from V and 3 from J; bases not matched to a gene: 5. From germline, CDR1 is SEHNR and CDR2 FQNEAQ (reference sequence). The CDR3 region has the DNA TGTGCCAGCACCGTTGACAGGGAAGAGACCCAGTACTTC. It translates to CASTVDREETQYF. Filled out from reference TRBV7-9 and TRBJ2-5, the complete variable domain reads DTGVSQNPRHKITKRGQNVTFRCDPISEHNRLYWYRQTLGQGPEFLTYFQNEAQLEKSRLLSDRFSAERPKGSFSTLEIQRTEQGDSAMYLCASTVDREETQYFGPGTRLLVL.

This chain links TRBV6-1 with TRBJ2-7; TRBD2 is a possible D gene (5 bases). V lost 8 bases and J 3 bases, leaving 17 bases between the germline ends. Germline V lookup: CDR1 MNHNS, CDR2 SASEGT. The CDR3 loop spans 14 amino acids. CDR3 DNA: TGTGCCAGCCGTTTGGCGGCAGCGGACTACGAGCAGTACTTC. Translation: CASRLAAADYEQYF.

This clonotype came up many times. CDR3 DNA sequence: TGTGCCAGCAGCCGGTTCGGTGGTAGAGATACGCAGTATTTT. Translating it yields CASSRFGGRDTQYF. The V call is TRBV11-2, the J call TRBJ2-3, with D unresolved. The germline V gene has CDR1 SGHAT and CDR2 FQNNGV. The length of the CDR3 is 14 residues. The V end lost 5 bases, the J end lost 5 bases, and 14 bases lay between the germline ends.

This rearrangement joins TRBV4-1 to TRBJ1-1; D is unclear. This CDR3 has 15 amino acids. V dropped 1 base and J dropped 2 bases, with 11 bases sitting between them. The germline V gene has CDR1 MGHRA and CDR2 YSYEKL. The CDR3 region is CASSQAGRKNTEAFF. CDR3 DNA sequence: TGCGCCAGCAGCCAAGCTGGGCGGAAAAACACTGAAGCTTTCTTT.

This chain joins TRBV18 and TRBJ2-7; D is perhaps TRBD1 (5 bases). V was cut by 2 bases and J by 6 bases, with 14 bases left in between. The CDR3 totals 14 residues. CDR1 is KGHSH, CDR2 LQKENI, per germline. The CDR3: CASSPDSVPLEQYF. The CDR3 nucleotides are TGTGCCAGCTCACCAGACAGCGTCCCTCTCGAGCAGTACTTC. Supplemented by reference TRBV18 and TRBJ2-7, the full variable domain reads NAGVMQNPRHLVRRRGQEARLRCSPMKGHSHVYWYRQLPEEGLKFMVYLQKENIIDESGMPKERFSAEFPKEGPSILRIQQVVRGDSAAYFCASSPDSVPLEQYFGPGTRLTVT.

This clonotype turned up a few times. This chain connects TRBV20-1 to TRBJ1-5; unclear D gene. Germline CDR1 reads DFQATT; CDR2 reads SNEGSKA (reference sequence). The CDR3 length is 15 residues. Trimming took off 5 bases at V and 0 bases at J, with 14 bases between the two ends. This CDR3 reads CSASTGFDSNQPQHF. CDR3 coding DNA: TGCAGTGCTTCGACTGGGTTTGATAGCAATCAGCCCCAGCATTTT.

This clonotype was detected once. The V gene is TRBV11-1, the J gene TRBJ2-1; D not resolved. The CDR3 is made up of 16 amino acids. CDR1 and CDR2 (germline): SGHAT, FQDESV (reference sequence). The V and J ends lost 5 bases and 0 bases respectively, with 14 bases between them. CDR3 nucleotides: TGTGCCAGCAGCACCTCTTGGATCCCCTCCTACAATGAGCAGTTCTTC. This codes for CASSTSWIPSYNEQFF.

This clonotype was counted only a few times. The chain recombines TRBV7-2 with TRBJ2-3, with unresolved D. V was pared by 5 bases and J by 4 bases, with 13 bases between. The CDR3 loop spans 14 amino acids. Per germline, CDR1 SGHTA and CDR2 FQGNSA. The CDR3 loop reads CASSAQIGSDTQYF. CDR3 DNA sequence: TGTGCCAGCAGCGCCCAGATAGGATCAGATACGCAGTATTTT.

The rearrangement uses TRBV5-5 and TRBJ2-1; either TRBD1 or TRBD2 may fit D (7 bases each). CDR1 and CDR2 (germline): SGHKS, YYEKEE (reference sequence). The CDR3 has 14 residues. V lost 3 bases to trimming and J lost 8 bases, with 15 bases between them. The CDR3 reads CASSSLRGGDEQFF. Here the CDR3 DNA reads TGTGCCAGCAGCTCCCTCAGGGGGGGCGATGAGCAGTTCTTC.

The chain joins TRBV3-1 to TRBJ2-5, with D unclear. The germline V gene encodes CDR1 LGHDT and CDR2 YNNKEL (reference sequence). CDR3 length equals 13 residues. Trimming removed 4 bases from V and 4 bases from J, with 10 bases in between. CDR3 region: CASSPNMGETQYF. CDR3 nucleotide sequence: TGTGCCAGCAGCCCGAATATGGGAGAGACCCAGTACTTC.

The rearrangement uses TRBV12-3 or TRBV12-4 and TRBJ1-3, with D possibly TRBD1 on 6 matching bases. The CDR3 has 14 residues. V gave up 8 bases and J gave up 0 bases, with 11 bases separating them. This CDR3 is CASGRRGSGNTIYF. CDR3 nucleotide sequence: TGTGCCAGCGGCCGCAGGGGCTCTGGAAACACCATATATTTT.

The J gene is TRBJ1-6, the V gene TRBV4-1; a weak D match, TRBD1 (6 bases). The CDR3 has 14 residues. Trimming shortened V by 5 bases and J by 8 bases, and 13 bases separated the two germline ends. The germline CDR1 and CDR2 sequences are MGHRA and YSYEKL. The CDR3: CASSYRVGDSPLHF. In DNA, the CDR3 is TGCGCCAGCAGCTACAGGGTGGGGGATTCACCCCTCCACTTT.

The V gene is TRBV4-1, the J gene TRBJ2-3; the D is unclear. There are 15 residues in the CDR3. Trimming cost V 0 bases and J 0 bases, with 7 bases left between them. Germline V gene data show CDR1 as MGHRA and CDR2 as YSYEKL. The CDR3 is CASSQDRKSTDTQYF. CDR3 bases: TGCGCCAGCAGCCAAGATCGCAAAAGCACAGATACGCAGTATTTT.

The rearrangement links TRBV28 to TRBJ2-4; perhaps TRBD2 as D (5 bases). CDR1 and CDR2 (germline): MDHEN, SYDVKM. The length of the CDR3 is 14 residues. Trimming shortened V by 2 bases and J by 7 bases, and 12 bases separated the two germline ends. CDR3 coding DNA: TGTGCCAGCAGTTTAGGGTCAAGGAGGAACATTCAGTACTTC. This encodes CASSLGSRRNIQYF.

The chain carries TRBV6-1 and TRBJ1-5; TRBD1 is a possible D gene (6 bases). V was shortened by 6 bases and J by 13 bases, with 13 bases between the two germline ends. The CDR3 length is 11 residues. Germline CDR1 is MNHNS and CDR2 is SASEGT. The DNA of the CDR3 is TGTGCCAGCAGCGAACGGGACACTCAGCATTTT. The encoded protein is CASSERDTQHF.

The chain links TRBV12-3 or TRBV12-4 to TRBJ1-4; 8 nucleotides match TRBD1. This CDR3 has 14 amino acids. J was trimmed by 5 bases and V by 6 bases; bases with no gene match: 5. The CDR3 DNA is TGTGCCAGCAGCCTACAGGGGGGGAATGAAAAACTGTTTTTT. Residues: CASSLQGGNEKLFF.